The 31 T cell receptor beta chains below come from one sample, sequenced in a study of T cells after yellow fever vaccination. TCRdb itself ran the 5' RACE reads through MiXCR, one entry per CDR3 protein. The sample carries under 600,000 distinct CDR3 sequences, about a fifth recorded once. Sequences were derived from PBMCs, sampled about 21 days after the first yellow fever vaccination. These receptors came from a man in his late teens or twenties who received the YFV17D yellow fever vaccine.

V usage is TRBV7-9 and J usage is TRBJ2-1; 9 bases are a match to TRBD1. CDR1 SEHNR and CDR2 FQNEAQ come from the germline V gene (reference sequence). Trimming cost V 8 bases and J 7 bases; bases outside gene matches: 12. This CDR3 is built from 15 residues. Here the CDR3 reads CASGSGTGFLNEQFF. CDR3 sequence (DNA): TGTGCCAGCGGATCCGGGACAGGGTTTTTGAATGAGCAGTTCTTC.

This chain connects TRBV19 to TRBJ2-6; TRBD1 matches 10 bases. J gave up 0 bases and V 7 bases, and 6 bases lay outside the gene matches. CDR3 length equals 17 residues. The germline CDR1 and CDR2 sequences are LNHDA and SQIVND (reference sequence). DNA of the CDR3: TGTGCCAGTACCGGGACAGGGGCTTTCTCTGGGGCCAACGTCCTGACTTTC. Translated: CASTGTGAFSGANVLTF.

The J gene is TRBJ2-5, the V gene TRBV5-4; TRBD2 is a possible D gene (6 bases). V lost 0 bases to trimming and J lost 7 bases, with 10 bases between them. The CDR3 runs 13 residues. Per germline, CDR1 SGHNT and CDR2 YYREEE (reference sequence). The CDR3 nucleotides read TGTGCCAGCAGCTTGGACGAGCGGGCGACCCAGTACTTC. It specifies CASSLDERATQYF.

This clonotype has more than one count but fewer than ten. This chain links TRBV20-1 with TRBJ1-1; D gene uncertain. The CDR3 runs 16 residues. V lost 6 bases to trimming and J lost 0 bases, with 20 bases between them. Germline V gene sequence: CDR1 DFQATT, CDR2 SNEGSKA (reference sequence). This chain's CDR3 is CSALLARYRMNTEAFF. CDR3 coding DNA: TGCAGTGCGCTACTTGCCCGCTACCGCATGAACACTGAAGCTTTCTTT.

This clonotype was detected a few times. A much larger clone sits a single nucleotide away, making a read error possible. The rearrangement joins TRBV14 to TRBJ2-1, with D possibly matching TRBD1 (6 bases). Trimming took off 3 bases at V and 4 bases at J, with 7 bases between the two ends. CDR1 and CDR2 (germline): SGHDN, FVKESK. The CDR3 runs 13 residues. The CDR3 reads CASSHGQYNEQFF. The CDR3 bases are TGTGCCAGCAGCCACGGACAGTACAATGAGCAGTTCTTC.

V and J are TRBV7-2 and TRBJ2-5; D possibly corresponds to TRBD2 (5 bases). Trimming stripped 5 bases from V and 5 bases from J, with 12 bases between. Germline V gene sequence: CDR1 SGHTA, CDR2 FQGNSA. The CDR3 extends over 13 amino acids. The CDR3 loop reads CASSGSPRETQYF. For the CDR3, the DNA is TGTGCCAGCAGCGGGAGCCCGCGGGAGACCCAGTACTTC.

The chain combines TRBV20-1 with TRBJ1-2; D perhaps matches TRBD1 (6 bases). V was cut by 3 bases and J by 5 bases, with 7 bases left in between. The CDR3 spans 11 residues. Per germline, CDR1 DFQATT and CDR2 SNEGSKA (reference sequence). This CDR3 is CSASGQYGYTF. In nucleotides, the CDR3 is TGCAGTGCTAGTGGACAGTATGGCTACACCTTC.

J is TRBJ1-5 and V is TRBV28; D uncertain. Trimming removed 4 bases from V and 5 bases from J, with 15 bases in between. Germline V gene sequence: CDR1 MDHEN, CDR2 SYDVKM. This CDR3 has 15 amino acids. In DNA, the CDR3 is TGTGCCAGCAGTTCGACACCGGGGTCCTATCAGCCCCAGCATTTT. It encodes CASSSTPGSYQPQHF.

This clonotype was seen ten or more times. The chain uses TRBV5-5 and TRBJ1-2; possibly TRBD1 for D (5 bases). Trimming removed 2 bases at V and 5 bases at J, with 13 bases between. Looked up from germline, CDR1 is SGHKS and CDR2 is YYEKEE (reference sequence). CDR3 size: 14 residues. Written as DNA, the CDR3 is TGTGCCAGCAGCTTAACGGGGGTTAGGTATGGCTACACCTTC. Its protein is CASSLTGVRYGYTF.

This clonotype appeared many times. V is TRBV18 and J is TRBJ1-5, with D uncertain. V was trimmed by 8 bases and J by 2 bases, leaving 10 bases between them. The CDR3 totals 13 residues. Germline V gives CDR1 KGHSH, CDR2 LQKENI. CDR3 sequence (DNA): TGTGCCAGCAGCCCCGGGGGCAATCAGCCCCAGCATTTT. Encoded protein: CASSPGGNQPQHF.

This clonotype appeared once. This sequence joins TRBV5-1 and TRBJ2-7; tentatively, D is TRBD2 (5 bases). Germline values: CDR1 SGHRS, CDR2 YFSETQ. The CDR3 sequence is 15 residues long. V was pared by 3 bases and J by 3 bases, with 16 bases between. CDR3 coding DNA: TGCGCCAGCAGCTCCCGGTCGACGGGATACTACGAGCAGTACTTC. Its protein product is CASSSRSTGYYEQYF. Full variable domain (rest looked up from reference TRBV5-1 and TRBJ2-7): KAGVTQTPRYLIKTRGQQVTLSCSPISGHRSVSWYQQTPGQGLQFLFEYFSETQRNKGNFPGRFSGRQFSNSRSEMNVSTLELGDSALYLCASSSRSTGYYEQYFGPGTRLTVT.

This chain uses TRBV11-2 with TRBJ2-7, with 7 bases matching TRBD2. This CDR3 spans 16 amino acids. V shed 5 bases, J shed 5 bases, and the junction held 15 bases outside the gene matches. Germline V CDR1 and CDR2: SGHAT, FQNNGV. The CDR3 nucleotides read TGTGCCAGCAGCCCCCCTGTGAGCGGGGTTTTCCACGAGCAGTACTTC. Encoded protein: CASSPPVSGVFHEQYF.

Only a few counts were recorded for this clonotype. The chain combines TRBV5-6 with TRBJ2-1, with 9 bases lining up with TRBD1. This CDR3 region has 14 residues. The ends lost 3 bases at V and 7 bases at J; junction bases unmatched: 5. CDR1 SGHDT and CDR2 YYEEEE come from the germline V gene. As DNA, the CDR3 is TGTGCCAGCAGCTGGGGGACAGGGAGGAATGAGCAGTTCTTC. Translation: CASSWGTGRNEQFF.

At least ten counts were recorded for this clonotype. The J gene is TRBJ2-2, the V gene TRBV4-1; D may be TRBD1 or TRBD2 (5 bases each). V lost 5 bases and J lost 3, with 22 bases in between. CDR1 is MGHRA and CDR2 is YSYEKL in the germline V gene. CDR3 length: 18 amino acids. This chain's CDR3 is CASSIPQGRGEYTGELFF. In nucleotides, the CDR3 is TGCGCCAGCAGCATCCCCCAGGGCCGAGGGGAATACACCGGGGAGCTGTTTTTT.

The chain uses TRBV9 and TRBJ2-1, with D possibly being TRBD2 (5 bases). Germline V gene sequence: CDR1 SGDLS, CDR2 YYNGEE. The CDR3 is 15 residues long. Trimming took off 3 bases at V and 1 base at J, with 11 bases between the two ends. CDR3 in amino acids: CASSAEGQSYNEQFF. The CDR3 coding sequence is TGTGCCAGCAGCGCCGAGGGCCAGTCCTACAATGAGCAGTTCTTC.

The chain carries TRBV3-1 and TRBJ1-5; possibly TRBD1 for D (6 bases). Germline V CDR1 and CDR2: LGHDT, YNNKEL (reference sequence). The CDR3 is made up of 14 amino acids. Trimming took off 1 base at V and 10 bases at J, with 14 bases between the two ends. In DNA, the CDR3 is TGTGCCAGCAGCCAAGCCCCGGGACACCAACCCCAGCATTTT. As protein: CASSQAPGHQPQHF.

This sequence joins TRBV28 and TRBJ2-3; 12 bases line up with TRBD2. V gave up 7 bases and J gave up 6 bases; unmatched junction bases: 11. CDR3 length: 16 amino acids. The germline V gene encodes CDR1 MDHEN and CDR2 SYDVKM. The CDR3 here is CASKTRLAGARDTQYF. The CDR3 region has the DNA TGTGCCAGCAAAACCCGACTAGCGGGGGCCCGGGATACGCAGTATTTT. The full variable domain, rest sourced from reference TRBV28 and TRBJ2-3, is DVKVTQSSRYLVKRTGEKVFLECVQDMDHENMFWYRQDPGLGLRLIYFSYDVKMKEKGDIPEGYSVSREKKERFSLILESASTNQTSMYLCASKTRLAGARDTQYFGPGTRLTVL.

This chain connects TRBV5-6 to TRBJ2-3, with 7 bases matching TRBD2. Trimming at V came to 3 bases and at J to 3 bases, leaving 13 bases not matched to a gene. Germline loops: CDR1 SGHDT, CDR2 YYEEEE. This CDR3 has 17 amino acids. DNA of the CDR3: TGTGCCAGCAGCTCCTGGACTAGAGGGTCTCGGACAGATACGCAGTATTTT. This gives the protein CASSSWTRGSRTDTQYF.

The V call is TRBV5-1, the J call TRBJ2-7; TRBD1 is a possible D gene (6 bases). The germline gives CDR1 SGHRS, CDR2 YFSETQ. The length of the CDR3 is 15 residues. The V gene lost 2 bases and the J gene lost 1 base, with 13 bases spanning the gap. The CDR3 loop is CASSFGQRLSYEQYF. For the CDR3, the DNA is TGCGCCAGCAGCTTCGGACAGCGGTTGTCCTACGAGCAGTACTTC. Full variable domain (outside the CDR3, taken from reference TRBV5-1 and TRBJ2-7): KAGVTQTPRYLIKTRGQQVTLSCSPISGHRSVSWYQQTPGQGLQFLFEYFSETQRNKGNFPGRFSGRQFSNSRSEMNVSTLELGDSALYLCASSFGQRLSYEQYFGPGTRLTVT.

This sequence joins TRBV20-1 and TRBJ2-2; D might be TRBD1 (6 bases). The CDR3 sequence is 13 residues long. Between the trimmed V and J ends, which lost 6 bases and 5 bases, there was a span of 13 bases. From germline, CDR1 is DFQATT and CDR2 SNEGSKA (reference sequence). The CDR3 loop reads CSAPGVSTGELFF. The CDR3 DNA follows: TGCAGTGCCCCAGGGGTTTCGACCGGGGAGCTGTTTTTT.

The chain uses TRBV6-5 and TRBJ2-1, with 7 bases fitting TRBD2. J gave up 6 bases and V 5 bases, and 7 bases lay outside the gene matches. The CDR3 runs to 14 residues. Per the germline V gene, CDR1 is MNHEY and CDR2 is SVGAGI. CDR3 region: CASSRSGLSNEQFF. CDR3 bases: TGTGCCAGCAGTCGCTCGGGACTAAGCAATGAGCAGTTCTTC.

This clonotype was picked up a small number of times. The chain combines TRBV5-6 with TRBJ2-1; D might be TRBD2 (7 bases). CDR1 and CDR2 from the germline V gene are SGHDT and YYEEEE. This CDR3 is 15 amino acids long. Between the trimmed V and J ends, which lost 6 bases and 3 bases, there was a span of 16 bases. The CDR3 reads CASMRGRNLYNEQFF. The DNA for the CDR3 is TGTGCCAGCATGCGGGGGCGAAACCTCTACAATGAGCAGTTCTTC.

The chain carries TRBV7-8 and TRBJ1-6; TRBD1 might be the D (5 bases). Germline-derived CDR1 and CDR2 are SGHVS and FQNEAQ. CDR3 length: 14 amino acids. The V gene lost 1 base and the J gene lost 10 bases, with 11 bases spanning the gap. CDR3 DNA: TGTGCCAGCAGCTTAGAGCCCGGGGACTCACCCCTCCACTTT. It codes for CASSLEPGDSPLHF. Looking up the rest from reference TRBV7-8 and TRBJ1-6 gives the full variable domain: GAGVSQSPRYKVAKRGQDVALRCDPISGHVSLFWYQQALGQGPEFLTYFQNEAQLDKSGLPSDRFFAERPEGSVSTLKIQRTQQEDSAVYLCASSLEPGDSPLHFGNGTRLTVT.

Here the CDR3 reads CASSVGQGAGGYTF. CDR3 DNA sequence: TGTGCCAGCAGTGTGGGACAGGGGGCGGGCGGCTACACCTTC. This rearrangement joins TRBV6-1 to TRBJ1-2, with TRBD1 matching over 12 bases. Germline-derived CDR1 and CDR2 are MNHNS and SASEGT. With 4 bases clipped from V and 8 bases from J, the junction kept 5 bases outside the gene matches. CDR3 length equals 14 residues.

This clonotype has just a few counts. CDR3 in amino acids: CASSQGQAKNIQYF. DNA for the CDR3: TGTGCCAGCAGCCAGGGACAGGCCAAAAACATTCAGTACTTC. The chain joins TRBV3-1 to TRBJ2-4; 7 nucleotides align to TRBD1. V was clipped by 3 bases and J by 1 base; unmatched bases: 0. Germline CDR1 reads LGHDT; CDR2 reads YNNKEL (reference sequence). The CDR3 is made up of 14 amino acids. Variable domain in full (rest from reference TRBV3-1 and TRBJ2-4): DTAVSQTPKYLVTQMGNDKSIKCEQNLGHDTMYWYKQDSKKFLKIMFSYNNKELIINETVPNRFSPKSPDKAHLNLHINSLELGDSAVYFCASSQGQAKNIQYFGAGTRLSVL.

V is TRBV6-5 and J is TRBJ1-2; 10 nucleotides line up with TRBD1. Germline values: CDR1 MNHEY, CDR2 SVGAGI. Trimming took 2 bases from V and 0 from J; bases not matched to a gene: 6. The CDR3 is 17 residues long. CDR3 sequence: CASSYGTGANSNYGYTF. CDR3 DNA sequence: TGTGCCAGCAGTTACGGGACAGGGGCCAATTCTAACTATGGCTACACCTTC.

This clonotype was detected a few times. The CDR3 nucleotides are TGTGCCAGCAGATTTGTAGCGGGGGGGCACACGGATGGCTACACCTTC. It translates to CASRFVAGGHTDGYTF. The rearrangement uses TRBV5-4 and TRBJ1-2; a weak D match, TRBD1 (6 bases). Germline CDR1 and CDR2: SGHNT and YYREEE (reference sequence). Trimming pared 5 bases from V and 6 bases from J, leaving 23 bases between. The CDR3 sequence is 16 residues long.

The CDR3 region has the DNA TGTGCCATAAGGACCAGCGCCGATACGCAGTATTTT. It codes for CAIRTSADTQYF. The V gene is TRBV15, the J gene TRBJ2-3; no clear D gene. The length of the CDR3 is 12 residues. From germline, CDR1 is LNHNV and CDR2 YYDKDF (reference sequence). V was shortened by 10 bases and J by 6 bases, with 14 bases between the two germline ends.

The chain links TRBV7-3 to TRBJ2-3, with 11 bases identical to TRBD2. Germline values: CDR1 SGHTA, CDR2 FQGTGA. The length of the CDR3 is 16 residues. The ends lost 5 bases at V and 7 bases at J; junction bases unmatched: 11. The CDR3 DNA reads TGTGCCAGCAGCCAGCTTAGCGGGGGGGCCGAAAATACGCAGTATTTT. Translation gives CASSQLSGGAENTQYF.

The sample holds many counts of this clonotype. The chain carries TRBV28 and TRBJ2-5; no firm D call. From germline, CDR1 is MDHEN and CDR2 SYDVKM. Trimming shortened V by 4 bases and J by 5 bases, and 8 bases separated the two germline ends. The CDR3 has 12 residues. The CDR3 is CASSSGLETQYF. The CDR3 DNA sequence: TGTGCCAGCAGTTCCGGGCTGGAGACCCAGTACTTC.

This clonotype came up a few times. The chain links TRBV19 to TRBJ2-2, with D unresolved. This CDR3 is 13 amino acids long. Trimming took off 3 bases at V and 4 bases at J, with 6 bases between the two ends. Germline values: CDR1 LNHDA, CDR2 SQIVND (reference sequence). The CDR3 DNA reads TGTGCCAGTAGTATGTCCAGCACCGGGGAGCTGTTTTTT. The encoded protein is CASSMSSTGELFF.